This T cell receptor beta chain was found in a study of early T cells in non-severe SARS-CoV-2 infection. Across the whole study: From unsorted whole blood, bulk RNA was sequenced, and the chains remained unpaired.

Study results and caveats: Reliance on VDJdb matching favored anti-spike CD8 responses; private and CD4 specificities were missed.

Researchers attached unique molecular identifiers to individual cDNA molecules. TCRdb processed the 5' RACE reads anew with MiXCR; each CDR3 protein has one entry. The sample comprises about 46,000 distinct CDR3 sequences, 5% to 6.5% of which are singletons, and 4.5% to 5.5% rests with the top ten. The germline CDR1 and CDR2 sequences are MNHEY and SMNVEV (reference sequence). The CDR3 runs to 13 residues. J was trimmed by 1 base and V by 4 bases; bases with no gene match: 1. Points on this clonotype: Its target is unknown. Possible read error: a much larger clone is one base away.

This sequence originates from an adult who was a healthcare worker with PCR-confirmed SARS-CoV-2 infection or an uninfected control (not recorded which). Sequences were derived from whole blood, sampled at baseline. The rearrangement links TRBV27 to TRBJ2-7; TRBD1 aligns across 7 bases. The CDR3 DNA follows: TGTGCCAGCAGTTCGACAGGGTCCTACGAGCAGTACTTC. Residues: CASSSTGSYEQYF.